This T cell receptor (beta chain) derives from a study of T-cell memory formation after mild COVID-19. Germline CDR1 reads SGHNT; CDR2 reads YYREEE (reference sequence). V was shortened by 2 bases and J by 8 bases, with 19 bases between the two germline ends. This CDR3 spans 15 amino acids. Findings and caveats of the study: In second-wave clones peaking day 37, SARS-CoV-2 specificity remained unconfirmed. CD4/CD8 balance held among clones contracting day 15 to 85, and later expanders leaned CD4+.

This clonotype was picked up many times. Antigen: not known. TCRdb called the 5' RACE reads again in MiXCR, with one record for every CDR3 protein. The table lists about 170,000 distinct CDR3 sequences, 10% to 15% of them singletons. Sequenced material: PBMCs or a T cell subset sorted from them (not recorded which). This clonotype was sampled from a man younger than 35 who had mild COVID-19 (a few samples of this study predate the infection). Cell type and time point are not known. The chain uses TRBV5-4 and TRBJ1-2; tentatively, D is TRBD1 (6 bases). The CDR3, as DNA: TGTGCCAGCAGCTTAGACAGGAGGGGAACCAAGGGCTACACCTTC. It specifies CASSLDRRGTKGYTF.